The present TCR beta chain was sequenced within a study of shared clonotypes between healthy human individuals. Across the study: The plates for each donor numbered three CD4 naive, three CD4 memory, two CD8 naive and one CD8 memory.

With 0 bases removed from V and 5 bases from J, the gap between germline ends came to 14 bases. Germline values: CDR1 KGHSH, CDR2 LQKENI. CDR3 length: 16 amino acids. For sorted subsets, about 0.2 ug DNA per replicate equaled around 30,000 T cell genomes. The method was immunoSEQ multiplex PCR; TCRdb's version includes in-frame clones alone and lacks a portion of them. The table includes around 2.5 million clones, approximately 93% detected once. This receptor was identified in a man between 18 and 29 years old in good health. Some clones in this sample may be carry-over from other donors' samples. The sequencing sample was made of naive CD4+ T cells from PBMCs. Subset defined: CD45RA+ positively selected. The chain uses TRBV18 and TRBJ2-1; D ambiguous. In DNA form, the CDR3 reads TGTGCCAGCTCACCACCTTCCGCATTGAGCCACAATGAGCAGTTCTTC. Translating it yields CASSPPSALSHNEQFF.